The following is a T cell receptor beta chain sequence with its context. The table lists this clonotype with many counts. Its antigen remains unidentified. One base away there is no much larger clone; base qualities are not given. The library was obtained by RT-PCR. Instrument used: Illumina HiSeq 2500. Starting from the raw public reads, TCRdb applied fastp trimming at Q25, assembled clones with MiXCR and retained in-frame beta chains. Identical CDR3 protein sequences are pooled into one entry, listed with their most common genes and DNA. The sample table lists around 250,000 distinct CDR3 sequences, more than 9% of them with a count of one. Jointly, the top ten make up approximately 8.4% of the sample. This entry is derived from a study of response to subunit inactivated influenza vaccine (dated by TCRdb to 2016 to 2018). For context, the study as a whole: Deep quantitative T cell receptor repertoire profiling was used in the study to track responses to a trivalent subunit inactivated influenza vaccine. Broad study findings and their caveats: According to the authors, only a limited number of new T cells may be recruited by each seasonal influenza vaccination.

CDR1 and CDR2 are read off the germline V gene as KGHSH and LQKENI. V is shortened by 5 bases, J by 4 bases, and the region joining them spans 2 bases. From the cysteine up to the phenylalanine, the CDR3 has a length of 10 residues. CDR3 DNA is the only sequence kept; it has 30 bases, read in frame from the first base. The rearranged segments are TRBV18 and TRBJ1-1; no D gene can be assigned with confidence. The sequence came from a man aged 50-59 years who received an inactivated influenza vaccine. Donor details come from another sample of the same person, matched by shared clones. This material consisted of non-naive T cells sorted from PBMCs, taken around 14 days before vaccination. In the paper's terms, the cell subset or site label means: memory T cell fraction. The DNA sequence is TGTGCCAGCTCAGGCACTGAAGCTTTCTTT. Its product reads: CASSGTEAFF. With all but the CDR3 taken from the reference TRBV18 and TRBJ1-1 genes, the full variable domain is: NAGVMQNPRHLVRRRGQEARLRCSPMKGHSHVYWYRQLPEEGLKFMVYLQKENIIDESGMPKERFSAEFPKEGPSILRIQQVVRGDSAAYFCASSGTEAFFGQGTRLTVV.